This T cell receptor beta chain was profiled in a study of shared clonotypes between healthy human individuals. Study details: Three plates each covered CD4 naive and memory; CD8 naive two, CD8 memory one.

With regard to this clone: Its antigen is unidentified.

Assay: immunoSEQ multiplex PCR; the TCRdb copy retains only in-frame clones and omits some. This sample yields about 2.2 million clones, of which over 85% are seen a single time; roughly 1.7% belongs to the top ten. As defined, naive CD8 cells were CD45RO-negative and positively selected for CCR7, with terminally differentiated effector memory CD45RA+ cells excluded. The V end lost 4 bases, the J end lost 5 bases, and 15 bases lay between the germline ends. Germline V gene data show CDR1 as SQVTM and CDR2 as ANQGSEA. The CDR3 is made up of 13 amino acids. Regarding the study as a whole: Sharing across several donors was seen in 4% to 6.5% of naive CD4 clonotypes. Relative to memory subsets, naive subsets generally showed larger estimated richness.

The TCR was taken from a man between 18 and 29 years old in good health. Some clones in this sample may be carry-over from other donors' samples. Sequencing input: naive CD8+ T cells from PBMCs. This sequence joins TRBV29-1 and TRBJ2-7, with D perhaps matching TRBD2 (6 bases). The CDR3 reads CSVVVGGKNEQYF. In DNA, the CDR3 is TGCAGCGTTGTCGTCGGGGGAAAAAACGAGCAGTACTTC.